This T cell receptor (beta chain) was observed in a study of cytomegalovirus exposure and HLA in healthy donors. Use of 60 Vbeta and 13 Jbeta primers characterized the PCR. Sequenced by immunoSEQ multiplex PCR; TCRdb stores in-frame clones only, minus some. The sample records around 170,000 clones, over 60% being singletons. V was pared by 5 bases and J by 0 bases, with 4 bases of the junction left unmatched. This CDR3 region has 16 residues. Looked up from germline, CDR1 is SEHNR and CDR2 is FQNEAQ (reference sequence). This sequence originates from a girl under 18 in good health and CMV-seronegative. The V gene is TRBV7-9, the J gene TRBJ2-6, with TRBD1 matching 7 bases. Sequencing was carried out using PBMCs. The CDR3 is CASSPRDSSGANVLTF. CDR3 sequence (DNA): TGTGCCAGCAGCCCGAGGGACAGCTCTGGGGCCAACGTCCTGACTTTC.